The text below deals with one T cell receptor (beta chain). The antigen remains unidentified. The assay was immunoSEQ multiplex PCR, and TCRdb's table has in-frame clones only and misses some. Here the sample spans just over 2,000,000 clones, approximately 95% being singletons. These data originate in a study of shared clonotypes between healthy human individuals. Study overall: Each donor contributed plates that comprised three CD4 naive, three CD4 memory, two CD8 naive and one CD8 memory. General study results and limits: Genetic and exposure-history diversity was limited by the few donors. Four donors shared around 5.1% of their naive CD4 clonotypes.

Terminally differentiated effector memory CD45RA+ cells were excluded from the naive CD8 cells, which were CD45RO-negative and positively selected for CCR7. Deletions cut 4 bases from V and 4 bases from J, with 9 bases between. This CDR3 spans 13 amino acids. CDR1 and CDR2 (germline): MGHRA, YSYEKL. This clonotype was obtained from a man aged 18 to 29 in good health. The V gene is TRBV4-1, the J gene TRBJ2-3, with D unresolved. The source material was naive CD8+ T cells sorted from blood. In DNA form, the CDR3 reads TGCGCCAGCAGCCTGTATGGTGCAGATACGCAGTATTTT. This gives the protein CASSLYGADTQYF.